This is a list of T cell receptor beta chains from one sample in a study of blood T cell repertoires in COVID-19. The assay was immunoSEQ multiplex PCR, and TCRdb's table has in-frame clones only and misses some. This sample has 250,000 to 300,000 clones, with 82% found just once. Sequenced material: peripheral blood. Receptor source: a woman under 30 with acute or convalescent COVID-19. Both conserved end residues are part of each CDR3. Each record gives: D gene, J gene, V gene, clone size, CDR3 DNA, CDR3 protein. D genes are given only for firm matches. Size tells how often a clone was seen (once, few, many) or the class of an expanded clone, and some rows leave it out.

>TRBD1|TRBJ1-5|TRBV4-3|once
TGCGCCAGCAGTAGGGACAGGGGAGGTCAGCCCCAGCATTTT
CASSRDRGGQPQHF
>TRBD2|TRBJ2-7|TRBV6-6|.
TGTGCCAGCAGTTACCCGGCTAGCGGAACCTACGAGCAGTACTTC
CASSYPASGTYEQYF
>TRBD1|TRBJ2-1|TRBV5-1|.
TGCGCCAGCAGCTTGTCGTATCGGACAGGCGGAAATATTGGGCAGTTCTTC
CASSLSYRTGGNIGQFF
>.|TRBJ1-4|TRBV19|.
TGTGCCAGTAGTATTCTCTCTAAGGGGGTTAAAAGTGAAAAACTGTTTTTT
CASSILSKGVKSEKLFF
>TRBD1|TRBJ2-2|TRBV7-6|.
TGTGCCAGCAGCTCAGGGGTAGGGACAGGCCCCTTGACCGGGGAGCTGTTTTTT
CASSSGVGTGPLTGELFF
>.|TRBJ1-2|TRBV5-1|.
TGCGCCAGCAGCTTGGTTGGGGGGTATGGCTACACCTTC
CASSLVGGYGYTF
>TRBD2|TRBJ2-7|TRBV5-6|once
TGTGCCAGCAGCGGAGGGTTAGGGCTAGCCCGGGGAGGGCACGAGCAGTACTTC
CASSGGLGLARGGHEQYF
>TRBD2|TRBJ2-5|TRBV7-8|.
TGTGCCAGCAGCTTCCTATCGGGGCTAGCGGGAAGAGAGACCCAGTACTTC
CASSFLSGLAGRETQYF
>.|TRBJ1-1|TRBV5-1|.
TGCGCCAGCTCTGGGGCACTTGAAGCTTTCTTT
CASSGALEAFF
>.|TRBJ2-3|TRBV18|.
TGTGCCAGCTCACCGAGCGGTGCTAGCACAGATACGCAGTATTTT
CASSPSGASTDTQYF
>TRBD1|TRBJ1-5|TRBV28|.
TGTGCCAGCACGAGGGGGCCCGATCCAGGTCAGCCCCAGCATTTT
CASTRGPDPGQPQHF
>TRBD2|TRBJ2-7|TRBV6-2/TRBV6-3|.
TGTGCCAGCAGTTGGGCTAGCGGGCCATTCGAGCAGTACTTC
CASSWASGPFEQYF
>.|TRBJ2-1|TRBV21-1|.
TGTGCCAGCAGCAAGACTAGCGGTTACTACAATGAGCAGTTCTTC
CASSKTSGYYNEQFF
>.|TRBJ2-5|TRBV21-1|.
TGTGCCAGCAGCAAAGGGGCAGTCCGGGAGACCCAGTACTTC
CASSKGAVRETQYF
>TRBD2|TRBJ2-1|TRBV11-2|.
TGTGCCAGCAGCTGGGGACTAGCGGGAGTGTATGAGCAGTTCTTC
CASSWGLAGVYEQFF
>TRBD2|TRBJ2-1|TRBV5-4|.
TGTGCCAGCAGCCCGATAGCGGGAGAGGGCAATGAGCAGTTCTTC
CASSPIAGEGNEQFF
>.|TRBJ1-2|TRBV7-8|.
TGTGCCAGCAGCCGCGGGGCTAACTATGGCTACACCTTC
CASSRGANYGYTF
>.|TRBJ1-4|TRBV6-5|few
TGTGCCAGCAGTTACCGGGGGGCTTTAAATGAAAAACTGTTTTTT
CASSYRGALNEKLFF
>TRBD1|TRBJ2-7|TRBV25-1|.
TGTGCCAGCAGTGAGCCGGGGACAGTGACCTACGAGCAGTACTTC
CASSEPGTVTYEQYF
>.|TRBJ1-4|TRBV5-5|.
TGTGCCAGCAGCAGCGGACGAACTAATGAAAAACTGTTTTTT
CASSSGRTNEKLFF
>TRBD1|TRBJ1-2|TRBV27|.
TGTGCCAGCAGTCCAATAACAGGGGGAAAGGTTATTTACTATGGCTACACCTTC
CASSPITGGKVIYYGYTF
>TRBD2|TRBJ2-5|TRBV9|.
TGTGCCAGCAGCCCAGGGACTAGTAGAGAGACCCAGTACTTC
CASSPGTSRETQYF
>.|TRBJ2-1|TRBV5-1|.
TGCGCCAGCAGCTTTGGACTCAACAATGAGCAGTTCTTC
CASSFGLNNEQFF
>.|TRBJ1-1|TRBV7-2|.
TGTGCCAGCAGCTTAGATTCTGGACTTTTGAACACTGAAGCTTTCTTT
CASSLDSGLLNTEAFF
>TRBD1|TRBJ1-1|TRBV5-6|.
TGTGCCAGCAGCTTGACAGGGGACTTGAACACTGAAGCTTTCTTT
CASSLTGDLNTEAFF
>TRBD1|TRBJ1-5|TRBV4-3|.
TGCGCCAGCAGCCCTGGGACAGAACCCAATCAGCCCCAGCATTTT
CASSPGTEPNQPQHF
>.|TRBJ1-2|TRBV6-4|.
TGTGCCAGCAGTGACTCGACAAACTATGGCTACACCTTC
CASSDSTNYGYTF
>TRBD1|TRBJ1-4|TRBV2|.
TGTGCCAGCAAGGGACAGGGGCTGACTAATGAAAAACTGTTTTTT
CASKGQGLTNEKLFF
>.|TRBJ2-1|TRBV2|.
TGTGCCAGCATCTTCCATGGCGGGGAGCAGTTCTTC
CASIFHGGEQFF
>TRBD2|TRBJ2-3|TRBV11-2|.
TGTGCCAGCAGCTTAGTTCCTCTAGCGGGAGGAAGCACAGATACGCAGTATTTT
CASSLVPLAGGSTDTQYF
>TRBD2|TRBJ2-1|TRBV28|.
TGTGCCAGCCGCCCCGGGACTAGCGGCTACAATGAGCAGTTCTTC
CASRPGTSGYNEQFF
>.|TRBJ2-6|TRBV5-4|.
TGTGCCAGCAGCTTCCGTAGCGGCCCGTCTGGGGCCAACGTCCTGACTTTC
CASSFRSGPSGANVLTF
>TRBD2|TRBJ2-7|TRBV7-6|.
TGTGCCAGCAGCAAGGGACTAGGGAGACTGTCCTACGAGCAGTACTTC
CASSKGLGRLSYEQYF
>TRBD1|TRBJ2-5|TRBV7-9|.
TGTGCCAGCAGCTTAGTAGCAGGGGGATACCAAGAGACCCAGTACTTC
CASSLVAGGYQETQYF
>TRBD1|TRBJ1-5|TRBV25-1|once
TGTGCCAGCAGGGGGACAGGGTCCGATCAGCCCCAGCATTTT
CASRGTGSDQPQHF
>TRBD1|TRBJ1-1|TRBV9|.
TGTGCCAGCAGCCCAAGACAGGGCTTGACTGAAGCTTTCTTT
CASSPRQGLTEAFF
>.|TRBJ1-2|TRBV4-3|.
TGCGCCAGCAGCCAAGGGGCCCCTACAAGGTCCTATGGCTACACCTTC
CASSQGAPTRSYGYTF
>TRBD1|TRBJ1-6|TRBV7-8|.
TGTGCCAGCAGCTTAGGGACAGGAGAGCTTTCACCCCTCCACTTT
CASSLGTGELSPLHF
>.|TRBJ1-2|TRBV9|.
TGTGCCAGCACCTTTCGCGGGGGGGATGATGGCTACACCTTC
CASTFRGGDDGYTF
>TRBD1|TRBJ1-2|TRBV25-1|.
TGTGCCAGCAGTGACCCTACCGCAGGGGGCTTTGGCTACACCTTC
CASSDPTAGGFGYTF
>TRBD2|TRBJ2-1|TRBV4-1|.
TGCGCCAGCAGCCAAGGGGGACTAGCGGAGCCCCCTCTTTACAATGAGCAGTTCTTC
CASSQGGLAEPPLYNEQFF